In this sample, the clone carrying this T cell receptor beta chain turned up once. Indicated treatment: some 20 received Ad26.COV2.S at low or high dose, single or two shots; 5 received placebo; per-sample allocation not given. Sampling happened 63 days after the first vaccine or placebo injection. This entry belongs to a study of Ad26.COV2.S vaccination and SARS-CoV-2 variants. The assay was immunoSEQ multiplex PCR, and TCRdb's table has in-frame clones only and misses some. The table has fewer than 300,000 clones, more than 70% seen once. This sequence originates from a person aged 18 to 59 who received the Ad26.COV2.S COVID-19 vaccine or a placebo. The sample here was peripheral blood, taken in a trial of Ad26.COV2.S vaccine versus placebo.

The chain's CDR3 is CASSLDTNTEAFF. The DNA of the CDR3 is TGTGCCAGCAGCTTAGACACGAACACTGAAGCTTTCTTT. The V and J genes are TRBV13 and TRBJ1-1, with D unresolved. The V gene lost 1 base and the J gene lost 1 base, with 4 bases spanning the gap. The CDR3 is made up of 13 amino acids. CDR1 is PRHDT, CDR2 FYEKMQ, per germline (reference sequence).